What follows are 22 T cell receptor beta chains derived from one specimen sequenced in a study of T cell responses to AZD1222 COVID-19 vaccine. Repertoires were generated with immunoSEQ multiplex PCR, while TCRdb's copy carries only in-frame clones and drops some. This table holds 90,000 to 110,000 clones, 87% found once. The sample in question was peripheral blood, obtained 28 days after the second AZD1222 dose. The receptors were gathered from an adult who received the AZD1222 COVID-19 vaccine.

V is TRBV7-8 and J is TRBJ1-1, with D possibly TRBD1 on 6 matching bases. The germline V gene encodes CDR1 SGHVS and CDR2 FQNEAQ. This CDR3 comprises 16 residues. With 1 base removed from V and 1 base from J, the gap between germline ends came to 13 bases. The CDR3 DNA is TGTGCCAGCAGCTTAGACCCACAGGGCGGGAACACTGAAGCTTTCTTT. It encodes CASSLDPQGGNTEAFF.

The J gene is TRBJ1-1, the V gene TRBV7-6; D gene ambiguous. The length of the CDR3 is 12 residues. Looked up from germline, CDR1 is SGHVS and CDR2 is FNYEAQ. The germline V and J ends were trimmed by 1 base and 5 bases, with 5 bases remaining between them. The CDR3 loop is CASSLDGTEAFF. CDR3 nucleotide sequence: TGTGCCAGCAGCTTAGATGGGACTGAAGCTTTCTTT. Together with reference TRBV7-6 and TRBJ1-1, the CDR3 gives the full variable domain: GAGVSQSPRYKVTKRGQDVALRCDPISGHVSLYWYRQALGQGPEFLTYFNYEAQQDKSGLPNDRFSAERPEGSISTLTIQRTEQRDSAMYRCASSLDGTEAFFGQGTRLTVV.

The chain links TRBV15 to TRBJ1-2, with D perhaps TRBD1 (6 bases). Germline CDR1 and CDR2: LNHNV and YYDKDF (reference sequence). The CDR3 runs to 14 residues. Trimming took off 3 bases at V and 8 bases at J, with 16 bases between the two ends. CDR3 protein: CATSSQTGTRGYTF. For the CDR3, the DNA is TGTGCCACCAGCAGTCAGACAGGTACCCGGGGCTACACCTTC. Combining the CDR3 with reference TRBV15 and TRBJ1-2 gives the whole variable domain DAMVIQNPRYQVTQFGKPVTLSCSQTLNHNVMYWYQQKSSQAPKLLFHYYDKDFNNEADTPDNFQSRRPNTSFCFLDIRSPGLGDTAMYLCATSSQTGTRGYTFGSGTRLTVV.

This clone was detected once. The chain joins TRBV12-3 or TRBV12-4 to TRBJ2-1, with D possibly called TRBD1 or TRBD2 (5 bases each). CDR3 length equals 13 residues. Trimming removed 0 bases at V and 10 bases at J, with 10 bases between. CDR3 coding DNA: TGTGCCAGCAGTTTAGCGCGGGCAGGGGAGCAGTTCTTC. This translates into CASSLARAGEQFF.

V usage is TRBV6-2 or TRBV6-3 and J usage is TRBJ1-1; weak D call: TRBD1 (5 bases). This CDR3 has 17 residues. Between the trimmed V and J ends, which lost 0 bases and 1 base, there was a span of 15 bases. CDR1 is MNHEY and CDR2 is SVGEGT in the germline V gene. CDR3 sequence: CASSYSQPGGENTEAFF. CDR3 bases: TGTGCCAGCAGTTACTCGCAACCCGGGGGGGAGAACACTGAAGCTTTCTTT.

This clone was detected a few times. The V gene is TRBV6-5, the J gene TRBJ2-1; D perhaps matches TRBD1 (5 bases). CDR3 size: 13 residues. Deletions cut 6 bases from V and 10 bases from J, with 16 bases between. In germline, CDR1 is MNHEY, CDR2 SVGAGI. The chain's CDR3 is CASRAGPPGEQFF. The CDR3 DNA sequence: TGTGCCAGCAGAGCCGGACCCCCAGGGGAGCAGTTCTTC.

The chain recombines TRBV10-3 with TRBJ2-2; D gene unclear. Trimming cost V 6 bases and J 1 base, with 12 bases left between them. Germline CDR1 and CDR2: ENHRY and SYGVKD. This CDR3 contains 15 residues. Here the CDR3 reads CAISVGRRNTGELFF. The CDR3 nucleotides read TGTGCCATCAGCGTGGGAAGGAGGAACACCGGGGAGCTGTTTTTT.

There are a few counts of this clone. DNA of the CDR3: TGTGCCAGTAGTTCCGTCAGGGGCACTGAAGCTTTCTTT. Protein product: CASSSVRGTEAFF. J is TRBJ1-1 and V is TRBV19, with a possible D match to TRBD1 (6 bases). Trimming took off 5 bases at V and 4 bases at J, with 11 bases between the two ends. CDR1 and CDR2 (germline): LNHDA, SQIVND (reference sequence). CDR3 length equals 13 residues.

The V and J genes are TRBV9 and TRBJ1-2; a weak D match, TRBD1 (5 bases). The V gene's germline CDR1 is SGDLS and CDR2 YYNGEE. V was clipped by 0 bases and J by 1 base, with 13 bases between them. This CDR3 contains 16 residues. The CDR3 protein is CASSVGAGLFNYGYTF. The CDR3 nucleotides are TGTGCCAGCAGCGTAGGAGCAGGGCTATTTAACTATGGCTACACCTTC.

V usage is TRBV28 and J usage is TRBJ2-7; TRBD1 matches at 7 bases. This CDR3 has 14 residues. The J segment lost 6 bases and the V segment lost 5 bases, leaving 10 bases of the junction unmatched. Germline loops: CDR1 MDHEN, CDR2 SYDVKM. CDR3 sequence reads: CASSVGTAPLEQYF. In DNA, the CDR3 is TGTGCCAGCAGTGTTGGGACAGCCCCCCTCGAGCAGTACTTC.

The chain is built from TRBV28 and TRBJ1-1; tentatively, D is TRBD1 (6 bases). Germline V gene data show CDR1 as MDHEN and CDR2 as SYDVKM. The CDR3 sequence is 14 residues long. Deletions cut 8 bases from V and 0 bases from J, with 13 bases between. This CDR3 is CASCPGALNTEAFF. CDR3 in DNA: TGTGCCAGCTGCCCAGGGGCTCTGAACACTGAAGCTTTCTTT. The variable domain in full, completed from reference TRBV28 and TRBJ1-1, reads DVKVTQSSRYLVKRTGEKVFLECVQDMDHENMFWYRQDPGLGLRLIYFSYDVKMKEKGDIPEGYSVSREKKERFSLILESASTNQTSMYLCASCPGALNTEAFFGQGTRLTVV.

V usage is TRBV27 and J usage is TRBJ2-4; TRBD1 might be the D (5 bases). V dropped 1 base and J dropped 2 bases, with 9 bases sitting between them. The CDR3 length is 15 residues. Germline values: CDR1 MNHEY, CDR2 SMNVEV (reference sequence). DNA for the CDR3: TGTGCCAGCAGTTTATTGGGGCGAACCAAAAACATTCAGTACTTC. Protein product: CASSLLGRTKNIQYF.

This clone was recorded only once. The genes are TRBV6-5 and TRBJ1-5; weak D call: TRBD1 (5 bases). V lost 5 bases and J 9 bases, leaving 14 bases between the germline ends. Germline V gene lookup returns CDR1 MNHEY and CDR2 SVGAGI. The CDR3 runs to 13 residues. CDR3 residues: CASSTDPQGPQHF. The DNA for the CDR3 is TGTGCCAGCAGTACGGACCCCCAGGGGCCCCAGCATTTT.

This clone was recorded once. V and J are TRBV7-9 and TRBJ2-7; tentative D call: TRBD1 (6 bases). V lost 1 base and J lost 4, with 14 bases in between. Germline V gives CDR1 SEHNR, CDR2 FQNEAQ (reference sequence). The CDR3 is 15 amino acids. This CDR3 is CASSLDNRDPYEQYF. The CDR3 DNA sequence: TGTGCCAGCAGCTTAGATAACAGGGACCCTTACGAGCAGTACTTC.

CDR3 in amino acids: CASSANSALYGYTF. In DNA form, the CDR3 reads TGCGCCAGCAGCGCAAACAGCGCTTTATATGGCTACACCTTC. The chain couples TRBV5-1 to TRBJ1-2; D uncertain. Germline CDR1 is SGHRS and CDR2 is YFSETQ. The length of the CDR3 is 14 residues. V lost 4 bases and J 5 bases, leaving 15 bases between the germline ends.

The chain couples TRBV24-1 to TRBJ2-1, with TRBD2 matching 14 bases. There are 18 residues in the CDR3. Germline V gives CDR1 KGHDR, CDR2 SFDVKD. The V segment lost 0 bases and the J segment 8 bases; nucleotides outside the gene matches: 8. Written as DNA, the CDR3 is TGTGCCACCAGTGATTTGCGGGGACTAGCGGGAGTAAGAGATGAGCAGTTCTTC. It codes for CATSDLRGLAGVRDEQFF.

As concerns this clone: Other DNA sequences of this sample code for an identical CDR3. The chain combines TRBV15 with TRBJ1-3; the D is unclear. The CDR3 extends over 13 amino acids. Trimming took off 5 bases at V and 0 bases at J, with 5 bases between the two ends. In germline, CDR1 is LNHNV, CDR2 YYDKDF (reference sequence). The CDR3 protein is CATSVLSGNTIYF. The CDR3 DNA reads as TGTGCCACCAGCGTACTCTCTGGAAACACCATATATTTT.

This clone was seen more than once but under ten times. This chain uses TRBV7-2 with TRBJ2-3, with TRBD1 matching over 7 bases. The length of the CDR3 is 14 residues. Germline-derived CDR1 and CDR2 are SGHTA and FQGNSA. With 5 bases clipped from V and 2 bases from J, the junction kept 4 bases outside the gene matches. The CDR3 DNA is TGTGCCAGCAGCCCACAGGGGATCACAGATACGCAGTATTTT. Protein sequence: CASSPQGITDTQYF. Full variable domain (rest looked up from reference TRBV7-2 and TRBJ2-3): GAGVSQSPSNKVTEKGKDVELRCDPISGHTALYWYRQSLGQGLEFLIYFQGNSAPDKSGLPSDRFSAERTGGSVSTLTIQRTQQEDSAVYLCASSPQGITDTQYFGPGTRLTVL.

The gene calls are TRBV9 and TRBJ2-7; D gene uncertain. The V end lost 0 bases, the J end lost 0 bases, and 7 bases lay between the germline ends. The CDR3 covers 14 residues. The V gene's germline CDR1 is SGDLS and CDR2 YYNGEE. The CDR3 nucleotides read TGTGCCAGCAGCGTAGGAACAGCCTCCTACGAGCAGTACTTC. Its protein product is CASSVGTASYEQYF.

This sequence joins TRBV7-9 and TRBJ1-1, with 7 bases lining up with TRBD1. This CDR3 has 16 residues. Germline V CDR1 and CDR2: SEHNR, FQNEAQ (reference sequence). Trimming removed 6 bases from V and 1 base from J; junction bases left unmatched: 11. DNA of the CDR3: TGTGCCAGCAGTCCCCGAGGGGGCATGGGGAACACTGAAGCTTTCTTT. Protein sequence: CASSPRGGMGNTEAFF. Full variable domain (outside the CDR3, taken from reference TRBV7-9 and TRBJ1-1): DTGVSQNPRHKITKRGQNVTFRCDPISEHNRLYWYRQTLGQGPEFLTYFQNEAQLEKSRLLSDRFSAERPKGSFSTLEIQRTEQGDSAMYLCASSPRGGMGNTEAFFGQGTRLTVV.

This chain joins TRBV10-3 and TRBJ1-1; tentative D call: TRBD1 (5 bases). With 6 bases removed from V and 1 base from J, the gap between germline ends came to 21 bases. Germline V gene data show CDR1 as ENHRY and CDR2 as SYGVKD. The CDR3 loop spans 17 amino acids. The CDR3 region has the DNA TGTGCCATCAGCAACGGTATTTCCCAGGGCCCGAACACTGAAGCTTTCTTT. As protein: CAISNGISQGPNTEAFF.

The rearrangement uses TRBV20-1 and TRBJ2-5; 7 bases align to TRBD1. V lost 3 bases, J lost 2 bases, and 6 bases stayed unmatched. CDR1 is DFQATT and CDR2 is SNEGSKA in the germline V gene (reference sequence). There are 14 residues in the CDR3. CDR3 nucleotide sequence: TGCAGTGCTAGTACAGGGACAGTACAAGAGACCCAGTACTTC. Encoded protein: CSASTGTVQETQYF.